This passage covers 8 T cell receptor beta chains from one sample sequenced in a study of T-cell reconstitution after alpha-beta-depleted transplantation in children. The library targeted TCRbeta and was prepared with unique molecular identifiers. TCRdb itself ran the PCR reads through MiXCR, one entry per CDR3 protein. The sample shows about 420,000 distinct CDR3 sequences, roughly 10% of them seen only once. This material consisted of PBMCs from the stem cell graft donor, taken from the stem cell graft. The receptors were sampled from a human donor who donated a stem cell graft to a child with acute myeloid leukemia.

Here the CDR3 DNA reads TGTGCCAGCAGTTACTCGAGCGGGAGTGGCACAGATACGCAGTATTTT. This encodes CASSYSSGSGTDTQYF. The chain has TRBV6-5 and TRBJ2-3; the match to TRBD2 covers 8 bases. V dropped 0 bases and J dropped 1; count of bases not matched to a gene: 3. CDR3 length equals 16 residues. The germline gives CDR1 MNHEY, CDR2 SVGAGI.

The chain recombines TRBV5-1 with TRBJ1-6; D remains unclear. The germline gives CDR1 SGHRS, CDR2 YFSETQ. V lost 0 bases, J lost 7 bases, and 14 bases lay in between. This CDR3 is built from 16 residues. CDR3 loop: CASSLVWERKNSPLHF. The CDR3 coding sequence is TGCGCCAGCAGCTTGGTCTGGGAGAGGAAGAATTCACCCCTCCACTTT.

This clonotype has more than one count but fewer than ten. The V and J genes are TRBV6-1 and TRBJ1-2; TRBD1 agrees at 7 bases. V lost 5 bases, J lost 8 bases, and 14 bases stayed unmatched. The CDR3 contains 15 residues. CDR1 MNHNS and CDR2 SASEGT come from the germline V gene. CDR3 sequence: CASSPTTGAWEGYTF. CDR3 sequence (DNA): TGTGCCAGCAGTCCTACAACAGGGGCCTGGGAAGGCTACACCTTC.

To note about this clonotype: A much larger clone lies a single base off, so this may be a read error. The chain employs TRBV7-8 and TRBJ2-3; D is unresolved. V gave up 5 bases and J gave up 0 bases, with 15 bases separating them. CDR1 is SGHVS and CDR2 is FQNEAQ in the germline V gene. CDR3 length: 16 amino acids. CDR3 amino acids: CASSPRVRASTDTQYF. CDR3 sequence (DNA): TGTGCCAGCAGCCCCCGGGTGCGAGCTAGCACAGATACGCAGTATTTT.

Regarding this clonotype: Mismatch with germline at one junction end may stem from a read error. The chain has TRBV7-7 and TRBJ2-3; TRBD2 is a possible D gene (6 bases). Germline loops: CDR1 SSHAT, CDR2 FNYEAQ (reference sequence). The CDR3 has 17 amino acids. CDR3 residues: CASSSTHGTGGTDTQYF. CDR3 bases: TGTGCTAGCAGCTCTACACACGGGACTGGGGGCACAGATACGCAGTATTTT.

The V and J genes are TRBV19 and TRBJ2-2, with a weak D call TRBD1 (6 bases). The CDR3 is made up of 16 amino acids. Germline assignment: CDR1 LNHDA and CDR2 SQIVND (reference sequence). V lost 7 bases, J lost 0 bases, and 15 bases lay in between. DNA of the CDR3: TGTGCCAGTACTCAAGTGGGGGCCCCGAACACCGGGGAGCTGTTTTTT. Translated, it gives CASTQVGAPNTGELFF.

The J gene is TRBJ2-7, the V gene TRBV9, with no clear D. The CDR3 runs 17 residues. Per the germline V gene, CDR1 is SGDLS and CDR2 is YYNGEE. Trimming removed 0 bases at V and 2 bases at J, with 18 bases between. CDR3: CASSVEDNAEFAYEQYF. The CDR3 nucleotides read TGTGCCAGCAGCGTAGAGGATAACGCCGAATTTGCCTACGAGCAGTACTTC.

This clonotype has only a few counts. V and J are TRBV10-3 and TRBJ1-2, with 10 bases matching TRBD1. Germline V gene sequence: CDR1 ENHRY, CDR2 SYGVKD. The CDR3 extends over 14 amino acids. V trimming: 3 bases; J trimming: 8 bases; junction bases outside the gene matches: 6. The chain's CDR3 is CAISDRGTGDGYTF. The CDR3 DNA is TGTGCCATCAGTGATAGGGGGACAGGGGACGGCTACACCTTC.